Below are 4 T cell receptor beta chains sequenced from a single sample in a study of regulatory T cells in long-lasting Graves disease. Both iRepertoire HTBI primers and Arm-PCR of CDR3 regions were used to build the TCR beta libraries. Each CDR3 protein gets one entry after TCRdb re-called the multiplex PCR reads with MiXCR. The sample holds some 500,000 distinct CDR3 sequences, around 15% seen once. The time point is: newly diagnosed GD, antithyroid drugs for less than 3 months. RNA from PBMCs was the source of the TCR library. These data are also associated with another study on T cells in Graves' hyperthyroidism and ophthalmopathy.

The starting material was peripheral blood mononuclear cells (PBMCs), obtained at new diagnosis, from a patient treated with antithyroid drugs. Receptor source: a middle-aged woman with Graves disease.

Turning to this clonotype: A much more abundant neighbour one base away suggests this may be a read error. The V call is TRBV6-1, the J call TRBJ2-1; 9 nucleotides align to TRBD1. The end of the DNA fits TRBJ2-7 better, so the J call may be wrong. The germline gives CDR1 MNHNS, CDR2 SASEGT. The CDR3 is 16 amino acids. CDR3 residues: CASRLQLGQGIGEQYF. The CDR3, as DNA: TGTGCCAGCAGGTTACAGTTGGGACAGGGAATAGGGGAGCAGTACTTC.

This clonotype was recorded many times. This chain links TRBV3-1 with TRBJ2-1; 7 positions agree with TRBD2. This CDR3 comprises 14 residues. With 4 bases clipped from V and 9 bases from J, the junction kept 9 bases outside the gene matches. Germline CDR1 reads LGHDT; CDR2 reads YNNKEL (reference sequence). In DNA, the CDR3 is TGTGCCAGCAGCCTACGGCGGGGGTATATTGAGCAGTTCTTC. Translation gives CASSLRRGYIEQFF.

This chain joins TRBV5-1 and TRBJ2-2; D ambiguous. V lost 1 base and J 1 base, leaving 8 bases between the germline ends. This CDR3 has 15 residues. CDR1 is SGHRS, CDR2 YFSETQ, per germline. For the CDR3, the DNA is TGCGCCAGCAGCTTGTACGCAGAGAACACCGGGGAGCTGTTTTTT. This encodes CASSLYAENTGELFF.

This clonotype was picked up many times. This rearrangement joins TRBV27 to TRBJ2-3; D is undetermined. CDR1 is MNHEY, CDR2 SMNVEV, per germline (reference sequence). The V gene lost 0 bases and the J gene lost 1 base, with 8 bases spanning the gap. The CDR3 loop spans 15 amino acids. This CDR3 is CASSLSPPGTDTQYF. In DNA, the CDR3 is TGTGCCAGCAGTTTATCCCCCCCGGGCACAGATACGCAGTATTTT.